This is a list of T cell receptor beta chains from one sample in a study of Graves' ophthalmopathy and Graves' hyperthyroidism. One entry per CDR3 protein results from TCRdb running MiXCR on the multiplex PCR reads. The repertoire includes over 450,000 distinct CDR3 sequences, over 13% of them detected once, and around 9.8% sits in the top ten. Sequenced input: blood. All receptors come from a woman in her 30s with Graves' ophthalmopathy. The CDR3 runs from the conserved cysteine through the conserved F or W. The order of the fields is D gene, V gene, clone size, J gene, CDR3 DNA, CDR3 protein. A D gene is named only where the DNA matches it firmly. The listing skips clone size in some rows; elsewhere it reads once, few, many or a size class.

TRBD1	TRBV5-1	many	TRBJ1-1	TGCGCCAGCAGCGTGGGACAGGGCAACACTGAAGCTTTCTTT	CASSVGQGNTEAFF
-	TRBV18	-	TRBJ1-1	TGTGCCAGCTCACCCCCTTTGCGGGGGGACACTGAAGCTTTCTTT	CASSPPLRGDTEAFF
TRBD2	TRBV27	many	TRBJ2-7	TGTGCCAGCAGTCGGACTAGCGGGAGGGACGAGCAGTACTTC	CASSRTSGRDEQYF
-	TRBV11-2	many	TRBJ2-5	TGTGCCAGCAGCAGAGCAGTAGCGAGCCAAGAGACCCAGTACTTC	CASSRAVASQETQYF
-	TRBV19	many	TRBJ1-1	TGTGCCAGTAGTATAGTATGGGCCCGACAGGTTCGCGACACTGAAGCTTTCTTT	CASSIVWARQVRDTEAFF
TRBD1	TRBV12-3/TRBV12-4	many	TRBJ2-7	TGTGCCAGCAGCCTACAGGGGACCTACGAGCAGTACTTC	CASSLQGTYEQYF
-	TRBV9	many	TRBJ1-1	TGTGCCAGCAGCGTAGCCCCGGTGAACACTGAAGCTTTCTTT	CASSVAPVNTEAFF
-	TRBV12-3/TRBV12-4	many	TRBJ1-2	TGTGCCAGCAGCCCTGGACGGATCTATGGCTACACCTTC	CASSPGRIYGYTF
-	TRBV5-1	many	TRBJ2-7	TGCGCCAGCAGATCCGGGAAACTAACTAGGGACGAGCAGTACTTC	CASRSGKLTRDEQYF
-	TRBV5-1	many	TRBJ1-1	TGCGCCAGCAGCTCCGATAAGATGACTGAAGCTTTCTTT	CASSSDKMTEAFF
TRBD2	TRBV7-9	many	TRBJ2-5	TGTGCCACTGTAGCGGGGGGCCAAGAGACCCAGTACTTC	CATVAGGQETQYF